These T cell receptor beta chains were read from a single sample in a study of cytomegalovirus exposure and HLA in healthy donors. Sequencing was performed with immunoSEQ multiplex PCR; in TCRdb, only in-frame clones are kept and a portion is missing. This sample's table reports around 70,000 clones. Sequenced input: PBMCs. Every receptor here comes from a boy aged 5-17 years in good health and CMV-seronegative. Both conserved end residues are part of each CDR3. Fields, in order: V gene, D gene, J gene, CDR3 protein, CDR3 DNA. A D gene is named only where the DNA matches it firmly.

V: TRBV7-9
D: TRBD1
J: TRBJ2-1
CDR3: CASSADRGSYNEQFF
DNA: TGTGCCAGCAGCGCAGACAGGGGATCCTACAATGAGCAGTTCTTC

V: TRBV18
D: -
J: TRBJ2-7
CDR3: CASSPRDILGEQYF
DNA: TGTGCCAGCTCACCACGGGACATCCTCGGAGAGCAGTACTTC

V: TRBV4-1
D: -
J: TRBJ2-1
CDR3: CASSQEADTVSYNEQFF
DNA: TGCGCCAGCAGCCAAGAGGCAGACACCGTCTCCTACAATGAGCAGTTCTTC

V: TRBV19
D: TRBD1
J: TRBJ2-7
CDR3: CASSIVTGAEYEQYF
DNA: TGTGCCAGTAGTATAGTTACAGGGGCCGAATACGAGCAGTACTTC

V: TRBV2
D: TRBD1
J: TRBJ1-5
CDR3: CASREGGRVNQPQHF
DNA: TGTGCCAGCAGGGAAGGGGGCAGGGTCAATCAGCCCCAGCATTTT

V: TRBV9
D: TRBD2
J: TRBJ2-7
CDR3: CASSVDPMAGGTYEQYF
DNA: TGTGCCAGCAGCGTAGACCCCATGGCGGGAGGAACCTACGAGCAGTACTTC

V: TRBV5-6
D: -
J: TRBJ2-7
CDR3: CASSYAGVYEQYF
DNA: TGTGCCAGCAGCTACGCAGGGGTCTACGAGCAGTACTTC

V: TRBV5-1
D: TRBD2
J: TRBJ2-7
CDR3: CASSSDTFSGTNYEQYF
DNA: TGCGCCAGCAGCTCCGACACATTTAGCGGGACGAACTACGAGCAGTACTTC

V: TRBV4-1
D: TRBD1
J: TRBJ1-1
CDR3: CASSYTGDTEAFF
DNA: TGCGCCAGCAGTTATACAGGGGACACTGAAGCTTTCTTT

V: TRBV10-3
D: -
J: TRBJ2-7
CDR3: CAISPGLLSYEQYF
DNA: TGTGCCATCAGCCCGGGACTCCTCTCCTACGAGCAGTACTTC

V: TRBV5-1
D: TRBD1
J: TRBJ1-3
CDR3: CASSSAGTGVAGNTIYF
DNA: TGCGCCAGCAGCTCGGCCGGGACAGGGGTTGCTGGAAACACCATATATTTT

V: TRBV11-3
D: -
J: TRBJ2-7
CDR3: CASSFLFGYSYEQYF
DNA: TGTGCCAGCAGCTTTCTGTTCGGGTACTCCTACGAGCAGTACTTC

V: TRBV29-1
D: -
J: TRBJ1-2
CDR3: CSVEVGAF
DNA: TGCAGCGTTGAAGTTGGAGCCTTC

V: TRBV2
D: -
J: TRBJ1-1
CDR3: CASSVSGDTEAFF
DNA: TGTGCCAGCAGTGTGTCGGGGGACACTGAAGCTTTCTTT

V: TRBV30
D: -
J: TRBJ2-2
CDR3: CAWRSQITGELFF
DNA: TGTGCCTGGCGTTCGCAGATCACCGGGGAGCTGTTTTTT

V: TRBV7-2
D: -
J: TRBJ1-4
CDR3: CASSSGRGEKLFF
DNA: TGTGCCAGCAGCTCCGGGAGGGGGGAAAAACTGTTTTTT

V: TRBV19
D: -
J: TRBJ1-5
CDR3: CASTRANGGLSNQPQHF
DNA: TGTGCCAGCACCAGGGCGAACGGGGGACTTAGCAATCAGCCCCAGCATTTT

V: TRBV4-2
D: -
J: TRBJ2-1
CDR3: CASSQVTESGNEQFF
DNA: TGTGCCAGCAGCCAAGTAACGGAATCAGGGAATGAGCAGTTCTTC

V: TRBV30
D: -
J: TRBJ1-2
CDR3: CAWSRGDGYTF
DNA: TGTGCCTGGAGTCGGGGGGATGGCTACACCTTC

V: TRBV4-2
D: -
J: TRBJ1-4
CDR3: CASSTEGQGGNEKLFF
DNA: TGTGCCAGCAGCACCGAGGGGCAGGGAGGTAATGAAAAACTGTTTTTT